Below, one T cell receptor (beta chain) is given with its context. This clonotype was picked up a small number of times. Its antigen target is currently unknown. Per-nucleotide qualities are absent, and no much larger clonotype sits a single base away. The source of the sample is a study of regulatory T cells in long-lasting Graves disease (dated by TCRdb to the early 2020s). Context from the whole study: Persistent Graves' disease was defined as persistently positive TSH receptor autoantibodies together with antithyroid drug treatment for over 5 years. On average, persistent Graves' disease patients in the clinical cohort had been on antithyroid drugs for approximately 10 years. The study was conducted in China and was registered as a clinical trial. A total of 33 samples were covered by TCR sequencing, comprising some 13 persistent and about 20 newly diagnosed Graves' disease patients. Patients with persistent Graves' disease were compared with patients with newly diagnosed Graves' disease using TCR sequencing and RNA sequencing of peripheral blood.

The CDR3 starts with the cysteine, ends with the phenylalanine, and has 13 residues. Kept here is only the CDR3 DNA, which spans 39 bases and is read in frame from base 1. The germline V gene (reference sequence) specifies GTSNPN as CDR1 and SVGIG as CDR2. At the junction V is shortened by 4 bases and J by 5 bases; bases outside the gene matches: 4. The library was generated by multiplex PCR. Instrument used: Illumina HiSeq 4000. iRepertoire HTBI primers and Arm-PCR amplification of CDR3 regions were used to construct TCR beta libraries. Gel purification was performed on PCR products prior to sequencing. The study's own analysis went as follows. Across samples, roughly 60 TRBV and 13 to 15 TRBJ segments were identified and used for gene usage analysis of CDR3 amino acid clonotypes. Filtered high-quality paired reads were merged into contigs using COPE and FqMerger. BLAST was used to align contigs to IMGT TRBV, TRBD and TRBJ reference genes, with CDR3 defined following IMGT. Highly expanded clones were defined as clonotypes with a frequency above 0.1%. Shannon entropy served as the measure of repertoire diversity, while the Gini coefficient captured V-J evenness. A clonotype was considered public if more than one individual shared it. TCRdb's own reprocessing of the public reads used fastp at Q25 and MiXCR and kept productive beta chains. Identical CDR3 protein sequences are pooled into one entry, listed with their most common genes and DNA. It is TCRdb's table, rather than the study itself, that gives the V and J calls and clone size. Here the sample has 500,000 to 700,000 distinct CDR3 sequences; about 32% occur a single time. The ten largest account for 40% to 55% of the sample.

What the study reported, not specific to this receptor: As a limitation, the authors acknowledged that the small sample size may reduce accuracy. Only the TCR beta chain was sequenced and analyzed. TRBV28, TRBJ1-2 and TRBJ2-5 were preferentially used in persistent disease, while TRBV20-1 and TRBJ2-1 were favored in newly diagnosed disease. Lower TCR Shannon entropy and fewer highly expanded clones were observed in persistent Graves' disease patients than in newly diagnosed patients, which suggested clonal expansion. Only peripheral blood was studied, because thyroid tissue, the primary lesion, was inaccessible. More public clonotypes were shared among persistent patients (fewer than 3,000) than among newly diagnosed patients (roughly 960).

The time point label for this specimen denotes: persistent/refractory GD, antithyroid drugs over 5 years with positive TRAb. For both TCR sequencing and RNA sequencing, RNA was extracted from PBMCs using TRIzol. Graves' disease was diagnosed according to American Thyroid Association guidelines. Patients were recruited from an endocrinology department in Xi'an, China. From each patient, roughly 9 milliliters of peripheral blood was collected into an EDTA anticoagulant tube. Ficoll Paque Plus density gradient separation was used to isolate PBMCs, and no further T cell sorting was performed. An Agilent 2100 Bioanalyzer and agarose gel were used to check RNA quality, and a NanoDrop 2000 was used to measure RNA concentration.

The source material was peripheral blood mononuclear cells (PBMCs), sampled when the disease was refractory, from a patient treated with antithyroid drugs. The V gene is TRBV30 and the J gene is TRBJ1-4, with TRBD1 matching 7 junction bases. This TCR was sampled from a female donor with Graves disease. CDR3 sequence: CAWKLGGNEKLFF. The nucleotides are TGTGCCTGGAAGTTAGGGGGCAATGAAAAACTGTTTTTT. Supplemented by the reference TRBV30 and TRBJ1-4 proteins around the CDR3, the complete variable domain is SQTIHQWPATLVQPVGSPLSLECTVEGTSNPNLYWYRQAAGRGLQLLFYSVGIGQISSEVPQNLSASRPQDRQFILSSKKLLLSDSGFYLCAWKLGGNEKLFFGSGTQLSVL.